Following are 13 T cell receptor beta chains from one sample sequenced in a study of blood T cell repertoires in COVID-19. Sequencing used immunoSEQ multiplex PCR; TCRdb keeps in-frame clones, though not all of them. In the table there are 100,000 to 150,000 clones, 79% of which are singletons. Sequencing used peripheral blood. The receptors here all came from a man aged 40-49 years with active or convalescent COVID-19.

This chain joins TRBV5-4 and TRBJ2-7, with D tentatively TRBD1 (6 bases). Germline V gives CDR1 SGHNT, CDR2 YYREEE (reference sequence). The CDR3 is 14 amino acids. Trimming shortened V by 3 bases and J by 7 bases, and 17 bases separated the two germline ends. CDR3 sequence reads: CASSSTGTSSEQYF. The CDR3 DNA follows: TGTGCCAGCAGCTCGACCGGGACATCTTCGGAGCAGTACTTC.

This rearrangement joins TRBV4-1 to TRBJ1-5; D remains ambiguous. The CDR3 sequence is 13 residues long. From germline, CDR1 is MGHRA and CDR2 YSYEKL. V dropped 8 bases and J dropped 1 base, with 9 bases sitting between them. The CDR3 protein is CASAGNSNQPQHF. The CDR3 region has the DNA TGCGCCAGCGCCGGGAACAGCAATCAGCCCCAGCATTTT.

The DNA of the CDR3 is TGTGCCAGCAGTACTAGCGGGGGGTTTTACGGGGAGCTGTTTTTT. Amino acids: CASSTSGGFYGELFF. This chain uses TRBV2 with TRBJ2-2, with 12 bases fitting TRBD2. V lost 5 bases and J lost 7; bases outside the gene matches: 5. Germline V gene data show CDR1 as SNHLY and CDR2 as FYNNEI. CDR3 length: 15 amino acids. The full variable domain, its missing parts supplied by reference TRBV2 and TRBJ2-2, is EPEVTQTPSHQVTQMGQEVILRCVPISNHLYFYWYRQILGQKVEFLVSFYNNEISEKSEIFDDQFSVERPDGSNFTLKIRSTKLEDSAMYFCASSTSGGFYGELFFGEGSRLTVL.

The rearrangement links TRBV24-1 to TRBJ1-1; D remains ambiguous. The CDR3 totals 17 residues. Trimming cost V 5 bases and J 0 bases, with 18 bases left between them. Germline V gene data show CDR1 as KGHDR and CDR2 as SFDVKD. For the CDR3, the DNA is TGTGCCACCAGTGGTGAAACGGGTCCGACTATGAACACTGAAGCTTTCTTT. Residues: CATSGETGPTMNTEAFF.

The V and J genes are TRBV5-4 and TRBJ1-1; TRBD1 is a possible D gene (5 bases). The CDR3 spans 15 residues. Looked up from germline, CDR1 is SGHNT and CDR2 is YYREEE (reference sequence). With 4 bases removed from V and 5 bases from J, the gap between germline ends came to 18 bases. The CDR3 bases are TGTGCCAGCAGCCCCTGGGGGGGGGAGGGAACTGAAGCTTTCTTT. This codes for CASSPWGGEGTEAFF. Full variable domain (remainder filled in from reference TRBV5-4 and TRBJ1-1): ETGVTQSPTHLIKTRGQQVTLRCSSQSGHNTVSWYQQALGQGPQFIFQYYREEENGRGNFPPRFSGLQFPNYSSELNVNALELDDSALYLCASSPWGGEGTEAFFGQGTRLTVV.

As concerns this clone: The sample holds other DNA sequences that translate to the same CDR3. The chain is built from TRBV11-3 and TRBJ2-3; the match to TRBD2 covers 7 bases. After removal of 5 bases from V and 0 bases from J, the junction contained 2 bases not matched to a gene. Germline V gene lookup returns CDR1 SGHNT and CDR2 YENEEA. The CDR3 is 14 residues long. The DNA of the CDR3 is TGTGCCAGCAGCCTGGGGGGGAGCACAGATACGCAGTATTTT. Amino acids: CASSLGGSTDTQYF. The full variable domain, completed using reference TRBV11-3 and TRBJ2-3, is EAGVVQSPRYKIIEKKQPVAFWCNPISGHNTLYWYLQNLGQGPELLIRYENEEAVDDSQLPKDRFSAERLKGVDSTLKIQPAELGDSAVYLCASSLGGSTDTQYFGPGTRLTVL.

The chain carries TRBV7-9 and TRBJ1-1; weak D call: TRBD1 (5 bases). The V end was cut by 4 bases, the J end by 7 bases, with 10 bases between. This CDR3 region has 12 residues. Looked up from germline, CDR1 is SEHNR and CDR2 is FQNEAQ (reference sequence). The CDR3 DNA sequence: TGTGCCAGCAGCTCTCTAGACAGTGAAGCTTTCTTT. Its translation: CASSSLDSEAFF.

This clone was counted between two and nine times. The chain joins TRBV10-3 to TRBJ1-6, with D maybe TRBD1 (6 bases). The CDR3 totals 16 residues. V was clipped by 5 bases and J by 6 bases, with 17 bases between them. Germline-derived CDR1 and CDR2 are ENHRY and SYGVKD. DNA of the CDR3: TGTGCCATCAGTAATCAGCAGGGGAGAACTAATTCACCCCTCCACTTT. Encoded protein: CAISNQQGRTNSPLHF.

The V gene is TRBV5-6, the J gene TRBJ2-1; D is possibly TRBD2 (5 bases). Germline V gene data show CDR1 as SGHDT and CDR2 as YYEEEE. The V gene lost 5 bases and the J gene lost 2 bases, with 17 bases spanning the gap. This CDR3 comprises 16 residues. In DNA form, the CDR3 reads TGTGCCAGCAGATCCTCGGGGAGTGGCGCCTACAATGAGCAGTTCTTC. This codes for CASRSSGSGAYNEQFF.

The J gene is TRBJ1-3, the V gene TRBV10-2, with a tentative D call TRBD1 (6 bases). The germline CDR1 and CDR2 sequences are WSHSY and SAAADI. The CDR3 loop spans 16 amino acids. Trimming removed 6 bases from V and 0 bases from J, with 15 bases in between. The CDR3 DNA is TGCGCCAGCAGCATCCACAGGGAGCTCTCTGGAAACACCATATATTTT. It translates to CASSIHRELSGNTIYF.

V is TRBV5-1 and J is TRBJ1-2; D possibly corresponds to TRBD1 (6 bases). The V gene lost 5 bases and the J gene lost 4 bases, with 21 bases spanning the gap. Germline assignment: CDR1 SGHRS and CDR2 YFSETQ. The CDR3 loop spans 16 amino acids. CDR3 DNA: TGCGCCAGCAGTTCTAACACAGGGTCGGCTTCCTATGGCTACACCTTC. Translation gives CASSSNTGSASYGYTF.

The gene calls are TRBV5-4 and TRBJ2-3; 7 nucleotides match TRBD2. The CDR3 runs to 16 residues. After removal of 0 bases from V and 2 bases from J, the junction contained 6 bases not matched to a gene. Germline CDR1 SGHNT, CDR2 YYREEE (reference sequence). The CDR3 coding sequence is TGTGCCAGCAGCTTGGGGGGAGGGAGGGCCACAGATACGCAGTATTTT. Translated: CASSLGGGRATDTQYF.

As DNA, the CDR3 is TGTGCCAGCAGCAAAGCACTAGCACCCTACGAGCAGTACTTC. Translation gives CASSKALAPYEQYF. The chain is built from TRBV21-1 and TRBJ2-7; the table's D call TRBD2 went unverified against the DNA. TRBV21-1 corresponds to a pseudogene. CDR3 size: 14 residues.